A selection of T cell receptor beta chains follows, all from one sample in a study of cytomegalovirus exposure and HLA in healthy donors. TCRdb's copy holds only in-frame clones and misses some; the assay was immunoSEQ multiplex PCR. Counted here are 180,000 or so clones, 75% to 85% occurring once; the ten biggest clones make up roughly 1.6%. The sequencing input was PBMCs. The receptors shown here come from a man aged 18 to 30 in good health and CMV-seronegative. CDR3s leave out the opening cysteine and the closing phenylalanine or tryptophan.

V gene	J gene	CDR3 protein
TRBV5-1	TRBJ2-2	ASSFEGTNTGELF
TRBV19	TRBJ2-7	ASSIRRDPSREQY
TRBV27	TRBJ1-4	ASSPPGGTEKLF
TRBV28	TRBJ1-2	ASSLRDYGYT
TRBV30	TRBJ2-2	ASGRGGNTGELF
TRBV18	TRBJ1-4	ASSLTEKLF
TRBV7-9	TRBJ2-3	ASSLTAGGPDTQY
TRBV6-4	TRBJ2-5	ASSDSLVAGSFLETQY
TRBV19	TRBJ2-7	ASSNPSGGARNEQY
TRBV5-6	TRBJ2-1	ASSLTGPAYNEQF
TRBV6-6	TRBJ1-2	ASSYSFRDIYGYT
TRBV5-6	TRBJ2-3	ASSLVADTQY
TRBV2	TRBJ2-1	ASSREGYNEQF
TRBV30	TRBJ2-7	AWSGRDRRNYEQY
TRBV30	TRBJ1-4	AWSPIGTGSNEKLF
TRBV10-3	TRBJ1-2	AIREKSTNYGYT
TRBV6-5	TRBJ1-4	ASSPGKQAHEKLF
TRBV27	TRBJ1-4	ASSLSTGLQEKLF
TRBV19	TRBJ1-5	ASTITLGNQPQH
TRBV18	TRBJ1-1	ASSLADSNTEAF
TRBV19	TRBJ2-5	ASSIAGGRTQY
TRBV9	TRBJ1-2	ASSFDQGSFYGYT
TRBV28	TRBJ1-1	ASRTIGGLGTEAF
TRBV6-5	TRBJ1-1	ASSEDRGRREAF
TRBV4-1	TRBJ2-7	ASSHSGGAEEQY
TRBV7-2	TRBJ1-5	ASSLDQRRNQPQH
TRBV6-4	TRBJ2-2	ASSLGAENTGELF
TRBV5-1	TRBJ1-2	ASSLSQTGYGYT
TRBV6-1	TRBJ2-7	ASSEGGRAYEQY
TRBV4-2	TRBJ2-7	ASSSDSGGGYEQY
TRBV7-3	TRBJ1-4	ASSPEGRSSNEKLF
TRBV29-1	TRBJ2-2	SVTQLAGGLNTGELF
TRBV5-8	TRBJ2-7	ASSLNRDHEQY
TRBV5-7	TRBJ1-5	ASSFTGAHSNQPQH
TRBV6-4	TRBJ2-3	ASSLDRGSTDTQY
TRBV15	TRBJ2-5	ATSRDGAVPQETQY
TRBV4-1	TRBJ1-1	ASSQDQRGTEAF
TRBV10-3	TRBJ1-1	AISGGQGGNTEAF
TRBV6-5	TRBJ2-7	ASSFILQGAREQY
TRBV28	TRBJ1-1	ASRDRVMNTEAF
TRBV2	TRBJ2-5	ASREGGAGETQY
TRBV5-1	TRBJ1-2	ASSFDRGGYT
TRBV4-1	TRBJ2-5	ASSQLSLPRETQY
TRBV10-3	TRBJ1-6	AIRQIMGGSSPLH
TRBV4-2	TRBJ2-2	ASSQDGGKGDTGELF
TRBV7-9	TRBJ1-1	SSSEAIEAF
TRBV28	TRBJ1-5	ASSLRGGNQPQH
TRBV7-6	TRBJ2-2	ASSLGGTGELF